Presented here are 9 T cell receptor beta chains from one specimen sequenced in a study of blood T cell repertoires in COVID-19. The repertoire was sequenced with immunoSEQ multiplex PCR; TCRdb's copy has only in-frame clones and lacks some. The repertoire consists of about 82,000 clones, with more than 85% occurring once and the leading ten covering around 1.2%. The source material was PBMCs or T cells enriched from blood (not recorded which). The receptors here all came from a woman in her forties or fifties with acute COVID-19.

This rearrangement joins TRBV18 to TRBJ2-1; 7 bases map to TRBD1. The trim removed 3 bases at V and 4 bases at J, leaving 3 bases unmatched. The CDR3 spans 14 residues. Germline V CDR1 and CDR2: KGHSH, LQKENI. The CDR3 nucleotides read TGTGCCAGCTCACCCCGGGACAGATACAATGAGCAGTTCTTC. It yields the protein CASSPRDRYNEQFF.

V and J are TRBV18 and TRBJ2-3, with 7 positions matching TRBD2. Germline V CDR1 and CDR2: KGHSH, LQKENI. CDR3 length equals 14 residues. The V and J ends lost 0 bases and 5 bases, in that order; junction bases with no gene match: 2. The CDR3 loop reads CASSPPGEGDTQYF. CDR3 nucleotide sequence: TGTGCCAGCTCACCACCGGGGGAGGGAGATACGCAGTATTTT.

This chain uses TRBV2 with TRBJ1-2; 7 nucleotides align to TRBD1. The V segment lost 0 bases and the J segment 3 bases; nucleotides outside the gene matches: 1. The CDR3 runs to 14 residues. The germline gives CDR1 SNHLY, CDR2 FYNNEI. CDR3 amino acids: CASSEAGTDYGYTF. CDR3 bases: TGTGCCAGCAGTGAAGCCGGGACAGACTATGGCTACACCTTC.

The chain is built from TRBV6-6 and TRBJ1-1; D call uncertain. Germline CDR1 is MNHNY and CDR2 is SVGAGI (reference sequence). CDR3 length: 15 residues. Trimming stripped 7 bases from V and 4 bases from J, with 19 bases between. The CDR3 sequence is CASNTRTREGTEAFF. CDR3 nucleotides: TGTGCCAGCAACACTAGAACGAGGGAAGGCACTGAAGCTTTCTTT.

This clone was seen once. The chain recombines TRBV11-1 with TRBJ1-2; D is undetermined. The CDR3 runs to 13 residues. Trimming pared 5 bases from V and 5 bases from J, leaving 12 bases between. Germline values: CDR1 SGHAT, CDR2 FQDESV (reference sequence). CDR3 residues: CASSAPPGYGYTF. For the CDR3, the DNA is TGTGCCAGCAGCGCCCCTCCCGGGTATGGCTACACCTTC.

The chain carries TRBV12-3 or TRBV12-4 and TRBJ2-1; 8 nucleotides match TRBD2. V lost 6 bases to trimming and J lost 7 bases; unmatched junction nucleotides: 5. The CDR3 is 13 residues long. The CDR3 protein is CASRSGGVNEQFF. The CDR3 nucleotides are TGTGCCAGCAGGTCCGGGGGGGTGAATGAGCAGTTCTTC.

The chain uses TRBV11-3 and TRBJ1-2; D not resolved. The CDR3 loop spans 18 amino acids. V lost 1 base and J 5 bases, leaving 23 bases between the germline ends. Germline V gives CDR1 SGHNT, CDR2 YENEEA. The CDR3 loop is CASSLASNSFEEPYGYTF. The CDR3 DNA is TGTGCCAGCAGCTTAGCCTCCAATTCGTTCGAGGAGCCTTATGGCTACACCTTC. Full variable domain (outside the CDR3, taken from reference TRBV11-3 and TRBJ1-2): EAGVVQSPRYKIIEKKQPVAFWCNPISGHNTLYWYLQNLGQGPELLIRYENEEAVDDSQLPKDRFSAERLKGVDSTLKIQPAELGDSAVYLCASSLASNSFEEPYGYTFGSGTRLTVV.

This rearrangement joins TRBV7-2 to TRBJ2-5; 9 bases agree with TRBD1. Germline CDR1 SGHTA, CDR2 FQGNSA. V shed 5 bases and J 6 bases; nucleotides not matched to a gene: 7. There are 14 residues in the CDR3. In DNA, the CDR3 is TGTGCCAGCAGCCCCCGGACAGGGGTTCAGACCCAGTACTTC. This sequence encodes CASSPRTGVQTQYF. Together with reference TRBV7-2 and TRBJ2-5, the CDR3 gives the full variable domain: GAGVSQSPSNKVTEKGKDVELRCDPISGHTALYWYRQSLGQGLEFLIYFQGNSAPDKSGLPSDRFSAERTGGSVSTLTIQRTQQEDSAVYLCASSPRTGVQTQYFGPGTRLLVL.

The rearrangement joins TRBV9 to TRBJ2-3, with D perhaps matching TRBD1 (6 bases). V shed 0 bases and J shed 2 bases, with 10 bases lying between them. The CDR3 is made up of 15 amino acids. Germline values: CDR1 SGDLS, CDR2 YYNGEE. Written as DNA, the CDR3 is TGTGCCAGCAGCGTAGGGGGGCGCGACACAGATACGCAGTATTTT. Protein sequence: CASSVGGRDTDTQYF.